The 18 T cell receptor beta chains presented below share a single source sample, sequenced in a study of cytomegalovirus exposure and HLA in healthy donors (dated by TCRdb to 2016 to 2017). The method was the immunoSEQ multiplex PCR assay. The multiplex PCR relied on a mix of 60 forward primers for TCR Vbeta segments and 13 reverse primers for TCR Jbeta segments. Here the immuneACCESS table is served through TCRdb, limited to in-frame sequences with V and J called. Missing clones are a known gap in these copies; in checked studies unresolved V genes cover under half, and the rest lacks a known reason. This sample holds 90,000 to 100,000 clones; about 75% were observed only once. The leading ten clones occupy 7% to 9% of the sample. The sequencing input was PBMCs. The receptors originated from a man aged 35 to 55 in good health and CMV-seropositive.

Here the CDR3 DNA reads TGCGCCAGCAGCCAAGAACCCAGCGGGGGGTATACGCAGTATTTT. Translation: CASSQEPSGGYTQYF. The chain carries TRBV4-1 and TRBJ2-3, with 9 bases lining up with TRBD2. This CDR3 contains 15 residues. Germline values: CDR1 MGHRA, CDR2 YSYEKL. Germline trimming cut 0 bases from V and 7 bases from J; bases unmatched to any gene: 5.

The chain uses TRBV5-1 and TRBJ1-1; the D gene is possibly TRBD1 (5 bases). V was shortened by 3 bases and J by 7 bases, with 19 bases between the two germline ends. The length of the CDR3 is 15 residues. Germline CDR1 SGHRS, CDR2 YFSETQ. The CDR3 here is CASSSGTDFTLEAFF. CDR3 DNA sequence: TGCGCCAGCAGCTCGGGGACTGACTTTACCCTTGAAGCTTTCTTT.

For the CDR3, the DNA is TGCGCCAGCAGCTTGCTGACAGGGGATGGAAACACCATATATTTT. Protein product: CASSLLTGDGNTIYF. The V gene is TRBV5-1, the J gene TRBJ1-3, with 8 nucleotides matching TRBD1. Losses at the gene ends were 1 base for V and 3 bases for J; bases not matched to a gene: 3. Per germline, CDR1 SGHRS and CDR2 YFSETQ. The CDR3 extends over 15 amino acids.

The rearrangement uses TRBV4-1 and TRBJ2-6; D is possibly TRBD2 (5 bases). CDR1 is MGHRA and CDR2 is YSYEKL in the germline V gene. V was cut by 0 bases and J by 5 bases, with 11 bases left in between. There are 16 residues in the CDR3. Here the CDR3 reads CASSQDPAGRANVLTF. The CDR3 nucleotides are TGCGCCAGCAGCCAAGATCCCGCGGGTCGGGCCAACGTCCTGACTTTC.

V usage is TRBV19 and J usage is TRBJ2-5, with 10 nucleotides matching TRBD1. The V gene end was trimmed by 6 bases and the J gene end by 6 bases; junction bases not matched to a gene: 7. The CDR3 consists of 14 residues. Germline V gene data show CDR1 as LNHDA and CDR2 as SQIVND (reference sequence). The CDR3 nucleotides are TGTGCCAGTAGCGTTTCGACAGGGGGCAAGACCCAGTACTTC. This sequence encodes CASSVSTGGKTQYF.

This clone showed up just a few times. CDR3 coding DNA: TGTGCCAGCACCCGTTTGGGAGGGAGGGAGCAGTACTTC. This codes for CASTRLGGREQYF. J is TRBJ2-7 and V is TRBV27; 7 bases are shared with TRBD2. There are 13 residues in the CDR3. CDR1 is MNHEY, CDR2 SMNVEV, per germline (reference sequence). The V and J ends lost 7 bases and 7 bases, in that order; junction bases with no gene match: 10.

The rearrangement uses TRBV5-1 and TRBJ2-5, with TRBD2 matching 7 bases. The germline V gene encodes CDR1 SGHRS and CDR2 YFSETQ. V lost 4 bases, J lost 5 bases, and 8 bases stayed unmatched. The CDR3 consists of 14 residues. The CDR3 reads CASSRTSRGETQYF. The CDR3 region has the DNA TGCGCCAGCAGCCGGACTAGTCGTGGCGAGACCCAGTACTTC.

The chain has TRBV7-6 and TRBJ2-1; the D gene is possibly TRBD2 (6 bases). V lost 5 bases, J lost 0 bases, and 11 bases lay in between. Germline lookup yields CDR1 SGHVS and CDR2 FNYEAQ. This CDR3 is built from 15 residues. CDR3 loop: CASSPGGPSYNEQFF. CDR3 sequence (DNA): TGTGCCAGCAGCCCCGGAGGGCCCTCCTACAATGAGCAGTTCTTC.

This rearrangement joins TRBV7-2 to TRBJ1-2; a weak D match, TRBD1 (6 bases). V was shortened by 6 bases and J by 6 bases, with 17 bases between the two germline ends. Per germline, CDR1 SGHTA and CDR2 FQGNSA. The CDR3 totals 14 residues. The CDR3 is CASSYYRVDDGYTF. CDR3 nucleotide sequence: TGTGCCAGCAGTTATTACAGGGTGGACGATGGCTACACCTTC. Based on the CDR3 plus reference TRBV7-2 and TRBJ1-2, the full variable domain is GAGVSQSPSNKVTEKGKDVELRCDPISGHTALYWYRQSLGQGLEFLIYFQGNSAPDKSGLPSDRFSAERTGGSVSTLTIQRTQQEDSAVYLCASSYYRVDDGYTFGSGTRLTVV.

The V gene is TRBV7-8, the J gene TRBJ2-1; 10 bases match TRBD2. This CDR3 comprises 18 residues. Germline CDR1 reads SGHVS; CDR2 reads FQNEAQ. Losses at the gene ends were 4 bases for V and 1 base for J; bases not matched to a gene: 10. CDR3 nucleotide sequence: TGTGCCAGCAGCTCCTTAGCGGGGGGCTCGCAATCCTACAATGAGCAGTTCTTC. Its protein product is CASSSLAGGSQSYNEQFF.

This clone was seen only a few times. The gene calls are TRBV29-1 and TRBJ2-7; the match to TRBD2 covers 8 bases. The CDR3 contains 13 residues. Per the germline V gene, CDR1 is SQVTM and CDR2 is ANQGSEA. V lost 6 bases to trimming and J lost 6 bases; unmatched junction nucleotides: 10. This CDR3 reads CSVGQGLESEQYF. The CDR3 nucleotides are TGCAGCGTCGGCCAGGGACTAGAGAGCGAGCAGTACTTC.

The chain recombines TRBV7-2 with TRBJ1-2, with 9 bases aligning to TRBD1. The J segment lost 6 bases and the V segment lost 4 bases, leaving 6 bases of the junction unmatched. CDR1 is SGHTA, CDR2 FQGNSA, per germline. This CDR3 is built from 14 residues. CDR3 sequence (DNA): TGTGCCAGCAGCTCTTGGACAGGGGCGGATGGCTACACCTTC. Translating gives CASSSWTGADGYTF.

The CDR3: CASSPGTVTDTQYF. CDR3 DNA: TGCGCCAGCAGCCCCGGGACAGTCACAGATACGCAGTATTTT. The chain couples TRBV5-1 to TRBJ2-3, with TRBD1 matching 7 bases. Germline V CDR1 and CDR2: SGHRS, YFSETQ. V lost 4 bases to trimming and J lost 2 bases; unmatched junction nucleotides: 4. The CDR3 extends over 14 amino acids. Complete variable domain (other parts from reference TRBV5-1 and TRBJ2-3): KAGVTQTPRYLIKTRGQQVTLSCSPISGHRSVSWYQQTPGQGLQFLFEYFSETQRNKGNFPGRFSGRQFSNSRSEMNVSTLELGDSALYLCASSPGTVTDTQYFGPGTRLTVL.

This chain connects TRBV5-6 to TRBJ1-1; D may be TRBD1 (5 bases). The V and J ends lost 4 bases and 4 bases respectively, with 14 bases between them. This CDR3 is built from 14 residues. Germline values: CDR1 SGHDT, CDR2 YYEEEE. The CDR3 here is CASSQGTGGTEAFF. The CDR3 bases are TGTGCCAGCAGCCAAGGGACGGGGGGCACTGAAGCTTTCTTT.

The V and J genes are TRBV7-9 and TRBJ2-1, with 12 positions matching TRBD2. CDR3 length equals 18 residues. V was pared by 2 bases and J by 5 bases, with 10 bases of the junction left unmatched. Germline values: CDR1 SEHNR, CDR2 FQNEAQ (reference sequence). CDR3 DNA: TGTGCCAGCAGCTTACCCTTTAGACTAGCGGGAGTACACAATGAGCAGTTCTTC. The encoded protein is CASSLPFRLAGVHNEQFF.

The chain employs TRBV6-1 and TRBJ2-5; D is uncertain. The CDR3 is 13 amino acids. Between the trimmed V and J ends, which lost 8 bases and 1 base, there was a span of 11 bases. Germline CDR1 MNHNS, CDR2 SASEGT. In DNA, the CDR3 is TGTGCCAGCGAGATTGCACTCCAAGAGACCCAGTACTTC. Translation: CASEIALQETQYF.

Here the CDR3 DNA reads TGTGCCAGCAGCGAGGAATCCTACGAGCAGTACTTC. The encoded protein is CASSEESYEQYF. This rearrangement joins TRBV28 to TRBJ2-7; no reliable D call. Deletions cut 6 bases from V and 1 base from J, with 7 bases between. This CDR3 is 12 amino acids long. CDR1 and CDR2 (germline): MDHEN, SYDVKM.

The V gene is TRBV18, the J gene TRBJ2-7, with TRBD2 matching 13 bases. Per germline, CDR1 KGHSH and CDR2 LQKENI. The CDR3 sequence is 16 residues long. J gave up 2 bases and V 3 bases, and 4 bases lay outside the gene matches. CDR3 residues: CASSPRGLAGTYEQYF. The CDR3 bases are TGTGCCAGCTCACCGCGGGGACTAGCGGGGACCTACGAGCAGTACTTC.